This T cell receptor beta chain is drawn from a study of OX40 agonist ivuxolimab in advanced cancers. The overall study: Ivuxolimab doses were 0.01, 0.1, 0.3, 1.5, 3 or 10 mg/kg every 2 weeks. Prior anti-PD-1, anti-PD-L1 or anti-CTLA-4 therapy was allowed; about 39% had some. Study-wide results and limits: Determination of antigen specificity was not performed for the expanded peripheral T cells. By week 6 at 0.1 to 3.0 mg/kg, blood CD4+ and CD8+ T cells had expanded clonally.

This table comes from immunoSEQ multiplex PCR, and its TCRdb copy is limited to in-frame clones, with some not included. The table includes 35,000 to 40,000 clones, roughly nine tenths detected once. Of note for this clone: Its target is unknown.

This sample comprised CD4+ or CD8+ T cells sorted from blood, obtained in a trial of the OX40 agonist ivuxolimab. This sequence originates from an adult with an advanced solid tumor such as melanoma, head and neck, liver or kidney cancer.

CDR3 in amino acids: CASSSPTGDTEAFF. In nucleotides, the CDR3 is TGCGCCAGCAGCTCTCCGACGGGGGACACTGAAGCTTTCTTT. This sequence joins TRBV5-1 and TRBJ1-1; maybe TRBD1 (5 bases). CDR3 size: 14 residues. Trimming removed 3 bases at V and 3 bases at J, with 12 bases between. CDR1 is SGHRS, CDR2 YFSETQ, per germline.